This entry features one TCR beta chain sequence. The RNA input was about 0.5 to 1 ug, and it was reverse transcribed with random hexamers. TCRdb re-called the immunoSEQ multiplex PCR reads through MiXCR, storing one row per CDR3 protein. This repertoire shows roughly 200,000 distinct CDR3 sequences, nearly 97% found once; its top ten account for approximately 0.09%. The sample is drawn from a study of CD8 T cells in Susac syndrome. The TCR comes from a human donor with multiple sclerosis. The sequencing sample was made of CD4+ T cells from PBMCs.

CDR3 DNA: TGTGCCATCAGGGGGACAGGGACTGGAAACACCATATATTTT. Translated: CAIRGTGTGNTIYF. The genes are TRBV10-3 and TRBJ1-3, with 9 bases lining up with TRBD1. Germline CDR1 is ENHRY and CDR2 is SYGVKD. J was trimmed by 2 bases and V by 6 bases; bases with no gene match: 2. The CDR3 is made up of 14 amino acids.